This TCR beta chain was recorded in a study of cytomegalovirus exposure and HLA in healthy donors. Measured with immunoSEQ multiplex PCR; TCRdb has only the in-frame clones, and not every one. In the table there are some 150,000 clones, 88% of which are singletons. V was trimmed by 3 bases and J by 3 bases, leaving 14 bases between them. The germline CDR1 and CDR2 sequences are MNHNS and SASEGT. The CDR3 has 15 amino acids. This clone has a handful of counts. The sequencing sample was made of PBMCs. This receptor was identified in a man younger than 35 in good health and CMV-seronegative. This sequence joins TRBV6-1 and TRBJ1-2; D ambiguous. The CDR3 DNA follows: TGTGCCAGCAGTGAGACATCATTCCGGTACTATGGCTACACCTTC. This encodes CASSETSFRYYGYTF.